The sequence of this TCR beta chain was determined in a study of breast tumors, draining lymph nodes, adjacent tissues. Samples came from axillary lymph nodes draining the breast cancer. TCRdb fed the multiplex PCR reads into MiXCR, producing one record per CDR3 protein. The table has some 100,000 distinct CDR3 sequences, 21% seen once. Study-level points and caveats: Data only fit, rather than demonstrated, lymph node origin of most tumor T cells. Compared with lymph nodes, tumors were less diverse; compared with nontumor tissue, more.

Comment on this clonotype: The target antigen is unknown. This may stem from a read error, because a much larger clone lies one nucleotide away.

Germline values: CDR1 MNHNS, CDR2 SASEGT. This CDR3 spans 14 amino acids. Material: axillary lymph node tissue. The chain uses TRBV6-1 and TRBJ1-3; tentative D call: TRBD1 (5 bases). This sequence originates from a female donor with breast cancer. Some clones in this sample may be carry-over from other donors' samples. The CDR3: CATVGGTSVNTIYF. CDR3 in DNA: TGTGCCACCGTCGGGGGAACCTCTGTAAACACCATATATTTT.